This T cell receptor beta chain derives from a study of shared clonotypes between healthy human individuals. Some clones are missing from TCRdb's copy, which holds only in-frame ones; the method was immunoSEQ multiplex PCR. The profile covers fewer than 850,000 clones, with about 90% appearing a single time and 30% to 40% taken by the ten largest. The germline V and J ends were trimmed by 2 bases and 0 bases, with 11 bases remaining between them. The CDR3 spans 15 residues. Germline CDR1 reads MNHNS; CDR2 reads SASEGT. This TCR was recovered from a young man in good health. Some clones in this sample may be carry-over from other donors' samples. The V call is TRBV6-1, the J call TRBJ2-7, with D maybe TRBD1 (5 bases). Sequencing input: memory CD8+ T cells from PBMCs. Subset in this sample: CD45RO+ cells pooled with CCR7-negative TemRA cells. CDR3 loop: CASSEYVTASYEQYF. CDR3 in DNA: TGTGCCAGCAGTGAATATGTGACAGCCTCCTACGAGCAGTACTTC.